This passage covers 30 T cell receptor beta chains from one sample sequenced in a study of identical twins. Using its own MiXCR run on the 5' RACE reads, TCRdb lists one record per CDR3 protein. The sample contains hundreds of thousands of distinct CDR3 sequences, roughly an eighth of which appear only once. Separately, the same data were catalogued under a study of yellow fever vaccine responses in identical twins.

Sequencing was done on a sample of PBMCs. These TCRs come from a woman younger than 35 in good health.

This clonotype was seen more than once but under ten times. The chain combines TRBV7-3 with TRBJ2-2; 7 bases line up with TRBD1. CDR3 size: 16 residues. J lost 2 bases, V lost 1 base, and 4 bases had no gene match. Germline loops: CDR1 SGHTA, CDR2 FQGTGA. The CDR3 region is CASSLRGTVNTGELFF. The CDR3 DNA follows: TGTGCCAGCAGCTTAAGGGGGACAGTTAACACCGGGGAGCTGTTTTTT. Looking up the rest from reference TRBV7-3 and TRBJ2-2 gives the full variable domain: GAGVSQTPSNKVTEKGKYVELRCDPISGHTALYWYRQSLGQGPEFLIYFQGTGAADDSGLPNDRFFAVRPEGSVSTLKIQRTERGDSAVYLCASSLRGTVNTGELFFGEGSRLTVL.

The V call is TRBV24-1, the J call TRBJ1-2, with a possible D match to TRBD1 (5 bases). CDR1 is KGHDR and CDR2 is SFDVKD in the germline V gene. CDR3 length: 12 residues. The V and J ends lost 3 bases and 9 bases respectively, with 10 bases between them. CDR3 residues: CATSDPGWSYTF. CDR3 sequence (DNA): TGTGCCACCAGTGATCCAGGGTGGAGCTACACCTTC.

This chain's CDR3 is CASSRLGVGLAGVTYEQYF. CDR3 DNA sequence: TGTGCCAGCAGTCGCTTGGGCGTGGGACTAGCGGGAGTCACCTACGAGCAGTACTTC. J is TRBJ2-7 and V is TRBV28; 14 bases are shared with TRBD2. This CDR3 is built from 19 residues. Germline V CDR1 and CDR2: MDHEN, SYDVKM. V was pared by 5 bases and J by 2 bases, with 14 bases of the junction left unmatched. The entire variable domain, with the rest obtained from reference TRBV28 and TRBJ2-7, is as follows: DVKVTQSSRYLVKRTGEKVFLECVQDMDHENMFWYRQDPGLGLRLIYFSYDVKMKEKGDIPEGYSVSREKKERFSLILESASTNQTSMYLCASSRLGVGLAGVTYEQYFGPGTRLTVT.

The V call is TRBV3-1, the J call TRBJ2-7; D not certain. This CDR3 is built from 16 residues. Germline assignment: CDR1 LGHDT and CDR2 YNNKEL (reference sequence). The V end lost 4 bases, the J end lost 5 bases, and 21 bases lay between the germline ends. The CDR3 region has the DNA TGTGCCAGCAGCCCAAAACCGGGCCCCCAGTCCCACGAGCAGTACGTC. It codes for CASSPKPGPQSHEQYV.

This clonotype has only a few counts. For the CDR3, the DNA is TGCGCCAGCAGCCAAGTGGAGGTAAGGAGCTCCTACGAGCAGTACTTC. Residues: CASSQVEVRSSYEQYF. The genes are TRBV4-1 and TRBJ2-7; TRBD2 might be the D (5 bases). This CDR3 is 16 amino acids long. Trimming removed 1 base from V and 0 bases from J, with 13 bases in between. CDR1 MGHRA and CDR2 YSYEKL come from the germline V gene.

This clonotype was observed a few times. The chain carries TRBV12-3 or TRBV12-4 and TRBJ2-7; 7 nucleotides agree with TRBD1. The CDR3 is made up of 12 amino acids. V was pared by 6 bases and J by 5 bases, with 4 bases of the junction left unmatched. CDR3 sequence (DNA): TGTGCCAGCAGCATGACAGGGAACGAGCAGTACGTC. Amino acids: CASSMTGNEQYV.

The J gene is TRBJ1-5, the V gene TRBV20-1, with unresolved D. V lost 0 bases, J lost 2 bases, and 11 bases lay in between. The CDR3 consists of 15 residues. Looked up from germline, CDR1 is DFQATT and CDR2 is SNEGSKA (reference sequence). CDR3 sequence: CSARDAGMGNQPQHF. For the CDR3, the DNA is TGCAGTGCTAGAGATGCGGGGATGGGCAATCAGCCCCAGCATTTT.

This clonotype has just a few counts. The V and J genes are TRBV5-8 and TRBJ1-2; D ambiguous. Per the germline V gene, CDR1 is SGHTS and CDR2 is YDEGEE. With 0 bases removed from V and 4 bases from J, the gap between germline ends came to 16 bases. The CDR3 consists of 16 residues. CDR3 DNA: TGTGCCAGCAGCTTGGATGGAAGCCCGCTACCCTATGGCTACACCTTC. Translation gives CASSLDGSPLPYGYTF.

This clonotype was seen a handful of times. This chain uses TRBV18 with TRBJ1-5; D not certain. CDR1 and CDR2 (germline): KGHSH, LQKENI. CDR3 size: 13 residues. The ends were cut back, 2 bases at V and 6 bases at J, with 8 bases in the middle. CDR3 sequence reads: CASSPGVTQPQHF. CDR3 coding DNA: TGTGCCAGCTCACCAGGGGTTACTCAGCCCCAGCATTTT.

V and J are TRBV5-1 and TRBJ2-3; D might be TRBD1 or TRBD2, each matching 5 bases. Germline lookup yields CDR1 SGHRS and CDR2 YFSETQ. CDR3 size: 15 residues. V was cut by 6 bases and J by 0 bases, with 14 bases left in between. This CDR3 reads CASTREGKSTDTQYF. CDR3 DNA sequence: TGCGCCAGCACGCGTGAGGGGAAGAGCACAGATACGCAGTATTTT.

The V call is TRBV20-1, the J call TRBJ2-1; possible D gene TRBD2, 5 bases. Trimming took 6 bases from V and 0 from J, leaving 9 bases between them. Germline V gene data show CDR1 as DFQATT and CDR2 as SNEGSKA (reference sequence). The CDR3 extends over 13 amino acids. CDR3 protein: CSAGLNSYNEQFF. CDR3 sequence (DNA): TGCAGTGCCGGACTGAACTCCTACAATGAGCAGTTCTTC.

The chain joins TRBV12-3 or TRBV12-4 to TRBJ2-1; TRBD2 matches at 7 bases. Trimming removed 6 bases from V and 0 bases from J; junction bases left unmatched: 8. The CDR3 length is 16 residues. The CDR3 nucleotides are TGTGCCAGCAGCCCGATGGGGGGGAGCTCCTACAATGAGCAGTTCTTC. It yields the protein CASSPMGGSSYNEQFF.

The V and J genes are TRBV29-1 and TRBJ2-3; 8 positions agree with TRBD1. CDR3 length equals 13 residues. Germline V CDR1 and CDR2: SQVTM, ANQGSEA. CDR3 residues: CSRRGQATDTQYF. Here the CDR3 DNA reads TGCAGTCGCCGGGGACAGGCCACAGATACGCAGTATTTT.

This clonotype was observed at least ten times. This chain uses TRBV18 with TRBJ1-1; D is unclear. The V end was cut by 6 bases, the J end by 4 bases, with 15 bases between. Looked up from germline, CDR1 is KGHSH and CDR2 is LQKENI. This CDR3 is 14 amino acids long. CDR3 loop: CASSRVLSGTEAFF. The CDR3 nucleotides are TGTGCCAGCTCCCGTGTATTGTCTGGCACTGAAGCTTTCTTT.

This clonotype appeared a few times. J is TRBJ2-5 and V is TRBV12-3 or TRBV12-4; D call uncertain. This CDR3 comprises 14 residues. With 3 bases removed from V and 5 bases from J, the gap between germline ends came to 13 bases. The CDR3 bases are TGTGCCAGCAGTTTTGTCCTGACTTCGGAGACCCAGTACTTC. Translation gives CASSFVLTSETQYF.

With regard to this clonotype: A much bigger clone sits one base away, suggesting this may be a read error. No conserved phenylalanine or tryptophan ends this CDR3, so it is likely a read error. The genes are TRBV5-6 and TRBJ2-7; TRBD2 agrees at 7 bases. V dropped 0 bases and J dropped 1; count of bases not matched to a gene: 7. In germline, CDR1 is SGHDT, CDR2 YYEEEE. CDR3 length equals 16 residues. CDR3 sequence: CASSLGYGRLSYEQYL. The CDR3 DNA sequence: TGTGCCAGCAGCTTGGGATACGGGAGGCTATCCTACGAGCAGTACCTC.

The chain links TRBV20-1 to TRBJ2-3; 8 positions agree with TRBD2. The length of the CDR3 is 14 residues. J lost 6 bases, V lost 4 bases, and 9 bases had no gene match. Germline V CDR1 and CDR2: DFQATT, SNEGSKA (reference sequence). This chain's CDR3 is CSAKLAGLGDTQYF. The CDR3 nucleotides are TGCAGTGCTAAGTTAGCGGGGCTCGGGGATACGCAGTATTTT.

V is TRBV12-3 or TRBV12-4 and J is TRBJ2-1; 7 nucleotides align to TRBD2. J lost 9 bases, V lost 3 bases, and 8 bases had no gene match. The CDR3 has 14 amino acids. CDR3 residues: CASSLPSGEGEQFF. The CDR3 DNA sequence: TGTGCCAGCAGTTTGCCCAGCGGGGAGGGTGAGCAGTTCTTC.

The gene calls are TRBV3-1 and TRBJ2-3; TRBD2 matches 8 bases. V shed 0 bases and J 6 bases; nucleotides not matched to a gene: 14. This CDR3 comprises 18 residues. Germline assignment: CDR1 LGHDT and CDR2 YNNKEL (reference sequence). CDR3 residues: CASSQEALRGGGRDTQYF. As DNA, the CDR3 is TGTGCCAGCAGCCAAGAAGCCCTAAGGGGCGGGGGGAGGGATACGCAGTATTTT.

In its sample, this clonotype was seen a few times. CDR3 in amino acids: CASSRVAGFLDTQYF. In DNA, the CDR3 is TGTGCCAGCAGTCGGGTAGCTGGATTTCTTGATACGCAGTATTTT. The V call is TRBV27, the J call TRBJ2-3; no firm D call. The CDR3 runs to 15 residues. Germline values: CDR1 MNHEY, CDR2 SMNVEV (reference sequence). V lost 5 bases and J 6 bases, leaving 18 bases between the germline ends.

This clonotype was observed a handful of times. J is TRBJ2-3 and V is TRBV20-1, with 7 bases matching TRBD2. Trimming cost V 3 bases and J 7 bases; bases outside gene matches: 10. CDR3 size: 14 residues. Germline values: CDR1 DFQATT, CDR2 SNEGSKA (reference sequence). The DNA for the CDR3 is TGCAGTGCTAGTACCGGGACTACCTCCCATACGCAGTATTTT. Its translation is CSASTGTTSHTQYF.

This clonotype was counted many times. V and J are TRBV6-6 and TRBJ1-1; a weak D match, TRBD1 (5 bases). In germline, CDR1 is MNHNY, CDR2 SVGAGI (reference sequence). CDR3 length equals 11 residues. V lost 6 bases and J 8 bases, leaving 10 bases between the germline ends. The CDR3 here is CASRGGSEAFF. The CDR3 DNA follows: TGTGCCAGCAGGGGGGGTTCGGAAGCTTTCTTT.

V is TRBV10-3 and J is TRBJ2-5; the D gene is possibly TRBD2 (5 bases). The CDR3 loop spans 13 amino acids. Trimming shortened V by 2 bases and J by 3 bases, and 7 bases separated the two germline ends. CDR1 is ENHRY and CDR2 is SYGVKD in the germline V gene. CDR3 protein: CAISEGRKETQYF. CDR3 sequence (DNA): TGTGCCATCAGTGAGGGGAGAAAAGAGACCCAGTACTTC.

The chain recombines TRBV4-2 with TRBJ1-1, with TRBD1 matching 7 bases. Germline V gives CDR1 LGHNA, CDR2 YNFKEQ. The length of the CDR3 is 15 residues. Unmatched junction bases numbered 10, after V lost 4 bases and J lost 5 bases. For the CDR3, the DNA is TGTGCCAGCAGCCCTCCAATCCGACAGGGAACTGAAGCTTTCTTT. It encodes CASSPPIRQGTEAFF.

This clonotype was observed a handful of times. The CDR3 DNA reads TGTGCCATCAGTGAGCCCGACGATTCAGGGACGCAGTATTTT. Translated, it gives CAISEPDDSGTQYF. The chain has TRBV10-3 and TRBJ2-3; D is possibly TRBD1 (5 bases). CDR1 and CDR2 from the germline V gene are ENHRY and SYGVKD. Trimming pared 2 bases from V and 9 bases from J, leaving 15 bases between. The CDR3 contains 14 residues.

The gene calls are TRBV4-2 and TRBJ2-5; D is perhaps TRBD1 (6 bases). V lost 7 bases, J lost 1 base, and 19 bases lay in between. The CDR3 has 16 amino acids. Looked up from germline, CDR1 is LGHNA and CDR2 is YNFKEQ. CDR3 sequence: CASTHRVDLPQETQYF. The CDR3 nucleotides are TGTGCCAGCACCCACAGGGTAGATCTCCCCCAAGAGACCCAGTACTTC.

The chain recombines TRBV27 with TRBJ1-1, with 10 bases aligning to TRBD1. Germline trimming cut 6 bases from V and 1 base from J; bases unmatched to any gene: 5. The CDR3 length is 15 residues. Germline lookup yields CDR1 MNHEY and CDR2 SMNVEV (reference sequence). The CDR3 spells CASRRGDRGNTEAFF. Here the CDR3 DNA reads TGTGCCAGCAGGCGCGGGGACAGGGGGAACACTGAAGCTTTCTTT.

In this sample, this clonotype turned up a few times. This chain links TRBV27 with TRBJ2-2; D perhaps matches TRBD1 (6 bases). There are 14 residues in the CDR3. The germline CDR1 and CDR2 sequences are MNHEY and SMNVEV (reference sequence). Trimming left V 2 bases short and J 6 bases short, with 10 bases between. This chain's CDR3 is CASSLAQGSGELFF. In DNA, the CDR3 is TGTGCCAGCAGTTTAGCCCAGGGGTCCGGGGAGCTGTTTTTT.

As regards this clonotype: The DNA is omitted, as the CDR3 cannot be located on it reliably, and the CDR3 follows TCRdb's listing. The V call is TRBV12-3 or TRBV12-4, the J call TRBJ1-1; the D segment call TRBD1 is taken from the table without a DNA check. A total of 15 residues make up the CDR3, ends included. The CDR3 spells CDSSSSGHLNTEAFF.

J is TRBJ2-1 and V is TRBV29-1; the D is unclear. Germline assignment: CDR1 SQVTM and CDR2 ANQGSEA. This CDR3 has 12 amino acids. Trimming cost V 6 bases and J 4 bases, with 10 bases left between them. The CDR3 sequence is CSVKDGYNEQFF. The CDR3 coding sequence is TGCAGCGTCAAGGACGGTTACAATGAGCAGTTCTTC.